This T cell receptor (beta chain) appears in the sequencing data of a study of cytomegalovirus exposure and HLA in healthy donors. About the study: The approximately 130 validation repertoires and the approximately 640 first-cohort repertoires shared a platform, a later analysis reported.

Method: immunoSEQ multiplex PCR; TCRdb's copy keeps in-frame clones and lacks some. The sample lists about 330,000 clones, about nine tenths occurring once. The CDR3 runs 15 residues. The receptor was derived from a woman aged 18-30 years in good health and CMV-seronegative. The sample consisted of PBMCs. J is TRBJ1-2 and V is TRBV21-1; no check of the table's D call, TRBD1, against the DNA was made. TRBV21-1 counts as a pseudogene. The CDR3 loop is CASSKEGLPHIGYTF. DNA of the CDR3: TGTGCCAGCAGCAAAGAGGGGCTTCCCCATATAGGCTACACCTTC.